The clone carrying this T cell receptor beta chain is a singleton in its sample. Antigen: not known. Germline trimming cut 1 base from V and 4 bases from J; bases unmatched to any gene: 2. The length of the CDR3 is 16 residues. Germline-derived CDR1 and CDR2 are SGHTA and FQGNSA. The sample originates from a study of shared clonotypes between healthy human individuals. Study conclusions and caveats: Sharing across four donors was highest in naive CD4 (around 5%) and lowest in memory CD8 (roughly 0.4%). Naive subsets generally exceeded memory subsets in estimated richness.

Adult donors, all healthy and HIV-negative, had no recent acute infections or vaccinations. Into CD45RA+ naive and CD45RA-negative memory subsets, the CD4+ cells were split. TCRdb's table, derived via immunoSEQ multiplex PCR, lists solely in-frame clones and lacks some. This table holds hundreds of thousands of clones, 55% to 85% found once. The V and J genes are TRBV7-2 and TRBJ2-2; TRBD2 aligns across 11 bases. This receptor was identified in a woman in her twenties or thirties in good health. The sequencing input was memory CD4+ T cells sorted from blood. This sample's subset: CD45RA-negative fraction. The CDR3 sequence is CASSLVSGRGTGELFF. In DNA, the CDR3 is TGTGCCAGCAGCTTAGTTAGCGGGAGGGGCACCGGGGAGCTGTTTTTT.